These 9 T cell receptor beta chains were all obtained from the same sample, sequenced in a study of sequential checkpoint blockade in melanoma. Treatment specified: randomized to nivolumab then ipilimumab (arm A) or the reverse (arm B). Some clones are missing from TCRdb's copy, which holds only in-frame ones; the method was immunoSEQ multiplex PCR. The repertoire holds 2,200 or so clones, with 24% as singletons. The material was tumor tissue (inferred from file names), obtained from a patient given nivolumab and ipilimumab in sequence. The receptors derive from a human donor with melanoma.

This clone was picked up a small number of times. The CDR3 sequence: CASSWAGQGIPGELFF. The CDR3 DNA sequence: TGTGCCAGCAGTTGGGCGGGACAGGGAATCCCCGGGGAGCTGTTTTTT. The genes are TRBV6-8 and TRBJ2-2; TRBD1 agrees at 9 bases. There are 16 residues in the CDR3. Per germline, CDR1 MNHGY and CDR2 SAAAGT. The V segment lost 4 bases and the J segment 6 bases; nucleotides outside the gene matches: 9.

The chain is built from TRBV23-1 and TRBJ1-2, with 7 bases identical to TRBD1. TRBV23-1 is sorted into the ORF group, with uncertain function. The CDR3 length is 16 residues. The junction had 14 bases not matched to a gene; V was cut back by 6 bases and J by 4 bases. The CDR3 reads CASSEPNRGLGYGYTF. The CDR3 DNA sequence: TGCGCCAGCAGCGAACCTAACAGGGGATTGGGCTATGGCTACACCTTC.

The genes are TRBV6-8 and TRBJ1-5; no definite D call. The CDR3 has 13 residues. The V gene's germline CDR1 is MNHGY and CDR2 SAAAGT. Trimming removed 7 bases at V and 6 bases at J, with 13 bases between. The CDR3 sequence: CASIMEEGQPQHF. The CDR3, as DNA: TGTGCCAGCATCATGGAGGAGGGTCAGCCCCAGCATTTT.

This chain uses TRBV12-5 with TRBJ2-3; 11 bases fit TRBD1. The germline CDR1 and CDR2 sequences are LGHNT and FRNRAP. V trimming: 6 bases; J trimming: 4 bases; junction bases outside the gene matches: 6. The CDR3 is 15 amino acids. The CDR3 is CASGQGQGASDTQYF. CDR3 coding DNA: TGTGCTAGTGGCCAAGGACAGGGGGCTTCAGATACGCAGTATTTT.

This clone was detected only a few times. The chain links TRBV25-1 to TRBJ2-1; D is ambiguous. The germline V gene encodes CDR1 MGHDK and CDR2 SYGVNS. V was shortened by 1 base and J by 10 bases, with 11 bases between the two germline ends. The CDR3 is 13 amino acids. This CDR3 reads CASSESPIREQFF. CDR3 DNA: TGTGCCAGCAGTGAATCCCCGATACGAGAGCAGTTCTTC.

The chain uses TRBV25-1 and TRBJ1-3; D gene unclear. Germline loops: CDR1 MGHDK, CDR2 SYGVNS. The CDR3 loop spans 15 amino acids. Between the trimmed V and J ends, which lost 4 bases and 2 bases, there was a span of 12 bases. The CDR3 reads CASSGRVRPGNTIYF. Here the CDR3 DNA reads TGTGCCAGCAGTGGACGGGTTCGGCCTGGAAACACCATATATTTT.

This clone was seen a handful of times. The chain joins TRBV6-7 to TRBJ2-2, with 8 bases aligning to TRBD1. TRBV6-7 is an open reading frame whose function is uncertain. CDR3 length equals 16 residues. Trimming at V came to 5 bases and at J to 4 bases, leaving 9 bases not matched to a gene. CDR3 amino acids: CASSRKQGVLTGELFF. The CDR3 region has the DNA TGTGCCAGCAGTCGTAAACAGGGGGTTCTCACCGGGGAGCTGTTTTTT.

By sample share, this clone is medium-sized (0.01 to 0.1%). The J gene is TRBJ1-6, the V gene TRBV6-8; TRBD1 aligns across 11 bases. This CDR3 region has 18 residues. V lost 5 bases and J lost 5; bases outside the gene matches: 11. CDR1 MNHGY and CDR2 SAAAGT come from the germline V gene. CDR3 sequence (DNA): TGTGCCAGCAGTGGGCGCGTAGGGACAGGGGGGGATAATTCACCCCTCCACTTT. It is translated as CASSGRVGTGGDNSPLHF.

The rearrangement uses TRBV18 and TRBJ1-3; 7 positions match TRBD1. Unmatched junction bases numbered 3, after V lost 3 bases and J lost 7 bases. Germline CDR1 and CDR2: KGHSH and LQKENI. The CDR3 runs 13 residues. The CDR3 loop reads CASSPARGNTIYF. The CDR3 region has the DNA TGTGCCAGCTCACCGGCCAGGGGGAACACCATATATTTT.